This T cell receptor (beta chain) was sequenced during a study of CXCR3-negative and CXCR3-positive naive CD8 T cells. Study-level information: There were 120 million to 150 million TRB reads altogether, and each library had about 1.5 +/- 0.3 million of them. Study-wide results and limits: The study found more hydrophobic TRB CDR3s in CXCR3-positive naive cells than in CXCR3-negative naive cells. Most assays were run on fresh PBMCs (CXCR3 expression partially decreased after cryopreservation).

Naivety in CD8+ T cells corresponded to a CD45RO-CCR7+CD27+CD95- phenotype. In germline, CDR1 is LGHDT, CDR2 YNNKEL (reference sequence). This CDR3 is 15 amino acids long. The authors made the TRB cDNA libraries by 5' RACE using UMI labels. Reprocessing the 5' RACE reads, TCRdb reports a single entry for every CDR3 protein and omits DNA. The sample data list about 90,000 distinct CDR3 sequences. Worth noting for this clonotype: Its antigen is still unknown.

V and J are TRBV3-1 and TRBJ1-1. The receptor comes from a human donor in good health. Some clones in this sample may be carry-over from other donors' samples. Sequencing input: naive CXCR3+ CD8+ T cells from blood. Subset specified: CD45RO-CCR7+CD27+CD95- naive CD8+ T cells expressing CXCR3 (TNR3+). CDR3 protein: CASSQDGRGNTEAFF. The entire variable domain, with the rest obtained from reference TRBV3-1 and TRBJ1-1, is as follows: DTAVSQTPKYLVTQMGNDKSIKCEQNLGHDTMYWYKQDSKKFLKIMFSYNNKELIINETVPNRFSPKSPDKAHLNLHINSLELGDSAVYFCASSQDGRGNTEAFFGQGTRLTVV.